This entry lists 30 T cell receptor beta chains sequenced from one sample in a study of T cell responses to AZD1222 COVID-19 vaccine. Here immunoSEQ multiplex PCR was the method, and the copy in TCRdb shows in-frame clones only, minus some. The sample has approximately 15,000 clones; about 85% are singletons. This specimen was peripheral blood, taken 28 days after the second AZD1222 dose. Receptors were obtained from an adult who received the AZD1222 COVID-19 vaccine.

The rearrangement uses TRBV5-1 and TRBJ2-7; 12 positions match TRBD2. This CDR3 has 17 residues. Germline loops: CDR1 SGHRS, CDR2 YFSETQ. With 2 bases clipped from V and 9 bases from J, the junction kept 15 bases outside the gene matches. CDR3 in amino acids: CASSFSSGRATSYVQYF. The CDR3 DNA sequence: TGCGCCAGCAGCTTTTCTAGCGGGAGGGCCACCAGTTATGTGCAGTACTTC.

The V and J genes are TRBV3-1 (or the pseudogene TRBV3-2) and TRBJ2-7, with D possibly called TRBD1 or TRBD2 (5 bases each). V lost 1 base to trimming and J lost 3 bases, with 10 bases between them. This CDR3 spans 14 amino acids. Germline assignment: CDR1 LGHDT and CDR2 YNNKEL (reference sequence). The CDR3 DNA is TGTGCCAGCAGCCAAGTAGCAGGGAGCTACGAGCAGTACTTC. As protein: CASSQVAGSYEQYF.

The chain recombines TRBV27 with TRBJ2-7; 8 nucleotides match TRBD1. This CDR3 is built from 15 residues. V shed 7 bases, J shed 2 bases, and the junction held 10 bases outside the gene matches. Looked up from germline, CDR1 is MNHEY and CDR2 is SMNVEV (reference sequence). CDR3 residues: CASIKSTGGPYEQYF. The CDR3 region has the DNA TGTGCCAGCATCAAATCAACAGGGGGGCCCTACGAGCAGTACTTC.

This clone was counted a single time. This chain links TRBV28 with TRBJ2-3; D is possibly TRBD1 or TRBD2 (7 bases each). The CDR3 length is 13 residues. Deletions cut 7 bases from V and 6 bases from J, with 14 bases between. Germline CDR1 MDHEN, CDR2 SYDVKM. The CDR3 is CASIQGGLDTQYF. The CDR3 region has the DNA TGTGCCAGCATCCAGGGGGGGTTGGATACGCAGTATTTT.

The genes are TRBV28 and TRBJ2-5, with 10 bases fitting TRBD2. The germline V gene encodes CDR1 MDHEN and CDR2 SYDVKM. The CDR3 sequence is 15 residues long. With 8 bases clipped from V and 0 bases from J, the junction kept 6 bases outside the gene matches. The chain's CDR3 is CASCSGLAYQETQYF. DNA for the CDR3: TGTGCCAGCTGTTCGGGACTAGCGTACCAAGAGACCCAGTACTTC.

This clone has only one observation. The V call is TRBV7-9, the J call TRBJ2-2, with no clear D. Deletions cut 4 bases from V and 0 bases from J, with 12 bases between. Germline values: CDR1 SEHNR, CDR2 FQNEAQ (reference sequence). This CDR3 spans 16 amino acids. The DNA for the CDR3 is TGTGCCAGCAGCTCGAAAACGACGGCGAACACCGGGGAGCTGTTTTTT. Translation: CASSSKTTANTGELFF.

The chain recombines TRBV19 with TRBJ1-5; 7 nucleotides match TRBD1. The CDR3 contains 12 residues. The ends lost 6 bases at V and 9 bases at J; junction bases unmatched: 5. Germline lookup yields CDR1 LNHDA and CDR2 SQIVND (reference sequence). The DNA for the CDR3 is TGTGCCAGTAGAAAACAGGGGCGGCCCCAGCATTTT. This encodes CASRKQGRPQHF. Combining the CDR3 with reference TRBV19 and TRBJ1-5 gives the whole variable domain DGGITQSPKYLFRKEGQNVTLSCEQNLNHDAMYWYRQDPGQGLRLIYYSQIVNDFQKGDIAEGYSVSREKKESFPLTVTSAQKNPTAFYLCASRKQGRPQHFGDGTRLSIL.

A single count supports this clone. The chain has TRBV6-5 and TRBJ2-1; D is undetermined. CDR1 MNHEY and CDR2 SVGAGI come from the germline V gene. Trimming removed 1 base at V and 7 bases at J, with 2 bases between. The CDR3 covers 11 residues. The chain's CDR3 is CASSYLNEQFF. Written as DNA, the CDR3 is TGTGCCAGCAGTTACTTAAATGAGCAGTTCTTC.

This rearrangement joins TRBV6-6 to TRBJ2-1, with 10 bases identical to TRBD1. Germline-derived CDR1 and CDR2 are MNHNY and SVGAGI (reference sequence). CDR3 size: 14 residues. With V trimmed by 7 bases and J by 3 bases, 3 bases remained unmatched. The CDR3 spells CASIGQGDYNEQFF. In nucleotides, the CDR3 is TGTGCCAGCATCGGACAGGGGGACTACAATGAGCAGTTCTTC.

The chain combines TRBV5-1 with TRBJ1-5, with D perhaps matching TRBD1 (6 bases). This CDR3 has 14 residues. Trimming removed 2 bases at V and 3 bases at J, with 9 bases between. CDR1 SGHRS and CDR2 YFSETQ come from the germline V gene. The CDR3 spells CASSFAGDNQPQHF. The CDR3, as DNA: TGCGCCAGCAGCTTTGCAGGGGACAATCAGCCCCAGCATTTT.

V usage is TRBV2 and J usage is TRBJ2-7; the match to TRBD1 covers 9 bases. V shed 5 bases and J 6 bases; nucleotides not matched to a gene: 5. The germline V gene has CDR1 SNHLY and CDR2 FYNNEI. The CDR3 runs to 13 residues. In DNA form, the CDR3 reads TGTGCCAGCAGTTTACAGGGGGCCGGCGAGCAGTACTTC. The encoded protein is CASSLQGAGEQYF.

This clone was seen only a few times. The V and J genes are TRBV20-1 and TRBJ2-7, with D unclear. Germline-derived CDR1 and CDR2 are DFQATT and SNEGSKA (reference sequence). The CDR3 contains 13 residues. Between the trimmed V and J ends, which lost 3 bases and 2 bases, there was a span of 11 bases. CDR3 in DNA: TGCAGTGCTAGTCTTCTGGTGGCCTACGAGCAGTACTTC. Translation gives CSASLLVAYEQYF.

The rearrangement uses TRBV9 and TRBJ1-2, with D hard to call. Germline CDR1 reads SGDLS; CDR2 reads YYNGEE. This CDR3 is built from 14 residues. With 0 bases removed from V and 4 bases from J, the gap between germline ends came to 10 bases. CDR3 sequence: CASSVAGRTYGYTF. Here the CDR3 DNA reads TGTGCCAGCAGCGTAGCCGGCAGAACCTATGGCTACACCTTC.

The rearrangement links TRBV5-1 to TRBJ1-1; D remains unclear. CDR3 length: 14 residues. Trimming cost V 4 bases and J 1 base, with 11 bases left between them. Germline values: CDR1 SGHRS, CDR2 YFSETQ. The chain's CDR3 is CASSLAGRNTEAFF. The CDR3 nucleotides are TGCGCCAGCAGCCTTGCCGGGCGGAACACTGAAGCTTTCTTT.

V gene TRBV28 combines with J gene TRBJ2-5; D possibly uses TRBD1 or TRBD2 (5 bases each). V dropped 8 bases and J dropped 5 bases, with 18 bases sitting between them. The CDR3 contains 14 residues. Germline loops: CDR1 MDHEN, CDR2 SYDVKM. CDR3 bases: TGTGCCAGCCTCTCGCCAACCTGGGGGGAGACCCAGTACTTC. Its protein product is CASLSPTWGETQYF.

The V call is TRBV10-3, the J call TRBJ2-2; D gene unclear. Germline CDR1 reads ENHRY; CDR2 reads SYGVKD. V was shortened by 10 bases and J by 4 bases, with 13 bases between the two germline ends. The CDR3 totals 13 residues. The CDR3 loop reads CAKPPLCTGELFF. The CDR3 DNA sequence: TGTGCCAAACCTCCCCTGTGCACCGGGGAGCTGTTTTTT.

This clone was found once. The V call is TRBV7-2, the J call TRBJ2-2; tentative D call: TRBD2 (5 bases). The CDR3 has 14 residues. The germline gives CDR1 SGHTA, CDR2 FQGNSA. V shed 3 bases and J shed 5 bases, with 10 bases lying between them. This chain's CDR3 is CASSFNRGTGELFF. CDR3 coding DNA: TGTGCCAGCAGCTTCAACCGGGGAACCGGGGAGCTGTTTTTT.

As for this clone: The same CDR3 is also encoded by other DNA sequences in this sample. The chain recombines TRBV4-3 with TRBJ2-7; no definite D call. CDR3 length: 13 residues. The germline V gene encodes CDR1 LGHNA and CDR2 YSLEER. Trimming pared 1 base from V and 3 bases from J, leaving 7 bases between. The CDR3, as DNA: TGCGCCAGCAGCCAAGTCGGCGGCTACGAGCAGTACTTC. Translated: CASSQVGGYEQYF.

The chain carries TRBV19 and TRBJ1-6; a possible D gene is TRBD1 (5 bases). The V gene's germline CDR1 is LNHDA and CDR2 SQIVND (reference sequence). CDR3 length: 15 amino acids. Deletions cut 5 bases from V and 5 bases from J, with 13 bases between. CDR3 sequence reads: CASSLLGDDNSPLHF. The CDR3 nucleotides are TGTGCCAGTAGTCTCCTCGGGGACGATAATTCACCCCTCCACTTT.

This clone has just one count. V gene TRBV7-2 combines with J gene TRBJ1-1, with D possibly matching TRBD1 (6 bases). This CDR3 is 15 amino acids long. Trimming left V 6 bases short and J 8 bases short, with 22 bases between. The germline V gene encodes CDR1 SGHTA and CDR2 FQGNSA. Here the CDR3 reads CASRSPRDTLLEAFF. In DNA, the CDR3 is TGTGCCAGCAGGAGCCCCCGGGACACCCTCCTGGAAGCTTTCTTT.

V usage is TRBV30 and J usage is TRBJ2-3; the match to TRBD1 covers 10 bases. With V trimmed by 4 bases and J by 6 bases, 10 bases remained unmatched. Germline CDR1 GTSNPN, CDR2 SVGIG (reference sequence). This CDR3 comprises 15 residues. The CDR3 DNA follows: TGTGCCTGGACCTCCGGGACAGGGGCGGTGGATACGCAGTATTTT. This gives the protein CAWTSGTGAVDTQYF.

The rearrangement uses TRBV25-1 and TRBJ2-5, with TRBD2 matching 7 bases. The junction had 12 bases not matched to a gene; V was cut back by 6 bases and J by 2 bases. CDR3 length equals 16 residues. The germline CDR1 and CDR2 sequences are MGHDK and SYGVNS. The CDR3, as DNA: TGTGCCAGCAGCAACAACTGGGGGACTACTCAAGAGACCCAGTACTTC. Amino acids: CASSNNWGTTQETQYF.

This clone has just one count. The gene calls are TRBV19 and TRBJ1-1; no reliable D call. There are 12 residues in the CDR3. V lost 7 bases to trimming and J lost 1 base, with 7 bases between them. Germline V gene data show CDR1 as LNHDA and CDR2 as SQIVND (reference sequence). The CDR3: CASKWQNTEAFF. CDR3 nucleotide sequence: TGTGCCAGTAAGTGGCAGAACACTGAAGCTTTCTTT.

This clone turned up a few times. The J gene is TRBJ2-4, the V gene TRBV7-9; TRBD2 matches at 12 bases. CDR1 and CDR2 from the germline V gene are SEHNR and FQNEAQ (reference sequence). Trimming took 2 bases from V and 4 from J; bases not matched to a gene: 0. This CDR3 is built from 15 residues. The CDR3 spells CASSLTSGRKNIQYF. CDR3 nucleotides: TGTGCCAGCAGCTTAACTAGCGGGAGGAAAAACATTCAGTACTTC.

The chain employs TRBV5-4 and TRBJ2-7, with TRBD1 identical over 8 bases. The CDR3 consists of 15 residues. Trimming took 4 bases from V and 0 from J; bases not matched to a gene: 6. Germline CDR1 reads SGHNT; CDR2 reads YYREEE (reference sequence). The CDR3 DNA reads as TGTGCCAGCAGCCCGAGGACAGGGAGCTCCTACGAGCAGTACTTC. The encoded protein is CASSPRTGSSYEQYF.

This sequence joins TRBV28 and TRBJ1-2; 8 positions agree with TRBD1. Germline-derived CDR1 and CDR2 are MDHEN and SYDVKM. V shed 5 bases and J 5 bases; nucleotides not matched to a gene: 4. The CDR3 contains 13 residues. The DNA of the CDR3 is TGTGCCAGCAGTATACGGGACAGGTATGGCTACACCTTC. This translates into CASSIRDRYGYTF.

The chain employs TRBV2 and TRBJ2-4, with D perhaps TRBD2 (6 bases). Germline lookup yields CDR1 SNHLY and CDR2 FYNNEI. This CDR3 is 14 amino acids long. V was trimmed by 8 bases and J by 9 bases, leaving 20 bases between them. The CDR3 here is CASGDPPAGTIQYF. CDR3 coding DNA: TGTGCCAGCGGGGACCCACCGGCGGGGACCATTCAGTACTTC. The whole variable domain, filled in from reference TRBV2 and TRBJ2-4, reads EPEVTQTPSHQVTQMGQEVILRCVPISNHLYFYWYRQILGQKVEFLVSFYNNEISEKSEIFDDQFSVERPDGSNFTLKIRSTKLEDSAMYFCASGDPPAGTIQYFGAGTRLSVL.

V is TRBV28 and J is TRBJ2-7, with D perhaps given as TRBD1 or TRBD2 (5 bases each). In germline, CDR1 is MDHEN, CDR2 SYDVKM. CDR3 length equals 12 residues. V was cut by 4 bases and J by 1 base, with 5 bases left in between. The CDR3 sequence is CASSWGSYEQYF. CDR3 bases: TGTGCCAGCAGTTGGGGGTCCTACGAGCAGTACTTC.

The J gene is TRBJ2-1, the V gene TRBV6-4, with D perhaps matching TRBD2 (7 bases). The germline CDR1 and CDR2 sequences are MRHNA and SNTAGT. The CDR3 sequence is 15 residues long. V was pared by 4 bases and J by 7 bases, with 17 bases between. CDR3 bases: TGTGCCAGCAGTGCTGTCGGCGGGGGCCTAAATGAGCAGTTCTTC. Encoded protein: CASSAVGGGLNEQFF.

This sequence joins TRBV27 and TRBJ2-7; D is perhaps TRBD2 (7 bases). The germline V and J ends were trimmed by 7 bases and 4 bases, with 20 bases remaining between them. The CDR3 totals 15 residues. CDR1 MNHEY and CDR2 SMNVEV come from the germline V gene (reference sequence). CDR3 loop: CASTKRGGQGYEQYF. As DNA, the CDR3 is TGTGCCAGCACCAAGAGGGGGGGCCAGGGTTACGAGCAGTACTTC.